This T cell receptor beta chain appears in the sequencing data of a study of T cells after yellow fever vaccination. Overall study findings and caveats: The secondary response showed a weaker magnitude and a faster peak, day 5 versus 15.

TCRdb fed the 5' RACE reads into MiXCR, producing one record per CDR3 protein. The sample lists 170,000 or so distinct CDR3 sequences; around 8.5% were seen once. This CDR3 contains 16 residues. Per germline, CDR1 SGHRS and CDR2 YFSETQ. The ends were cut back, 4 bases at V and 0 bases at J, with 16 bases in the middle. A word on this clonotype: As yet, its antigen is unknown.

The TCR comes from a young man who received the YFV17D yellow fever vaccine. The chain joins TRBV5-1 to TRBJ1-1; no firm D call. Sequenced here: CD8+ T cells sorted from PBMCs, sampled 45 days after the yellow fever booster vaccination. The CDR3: CASSPIGRSMNTEAFF. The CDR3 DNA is TGCGCCAGCAGCCCGATCGGGCGATCCATGAACACTGAAGCTTTCTTT.